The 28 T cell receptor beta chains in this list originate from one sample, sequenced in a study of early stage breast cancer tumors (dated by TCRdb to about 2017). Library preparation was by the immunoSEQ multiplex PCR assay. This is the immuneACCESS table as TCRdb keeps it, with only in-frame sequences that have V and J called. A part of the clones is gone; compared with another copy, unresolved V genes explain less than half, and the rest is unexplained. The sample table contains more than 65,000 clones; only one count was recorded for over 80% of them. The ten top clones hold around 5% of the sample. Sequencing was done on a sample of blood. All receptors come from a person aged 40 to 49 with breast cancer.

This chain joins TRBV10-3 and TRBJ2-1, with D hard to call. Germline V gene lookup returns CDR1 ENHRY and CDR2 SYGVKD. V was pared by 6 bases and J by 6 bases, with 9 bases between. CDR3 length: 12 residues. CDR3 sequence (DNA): TGTGCCATCAGCGATACTCCCAATGAGCAGTTCTTC. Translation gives CAISDTPNEQFF.

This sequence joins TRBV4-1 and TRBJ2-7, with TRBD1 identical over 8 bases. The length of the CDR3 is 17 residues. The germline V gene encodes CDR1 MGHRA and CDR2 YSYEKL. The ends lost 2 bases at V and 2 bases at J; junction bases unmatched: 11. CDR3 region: CASSQKGTTGAPYEQYF. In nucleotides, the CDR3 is TGCGCCAGCAGCCAAAAGGGGACGACAGGGGCCCCCTACGAGCAGTACTTC.

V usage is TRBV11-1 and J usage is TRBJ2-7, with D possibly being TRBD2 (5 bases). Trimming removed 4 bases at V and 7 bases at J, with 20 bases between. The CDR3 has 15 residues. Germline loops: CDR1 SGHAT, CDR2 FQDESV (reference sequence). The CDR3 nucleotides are TGTGCCAGCAGCTCGGGCGGAGGTCCTTCGAGGGAGCAGTACTTC. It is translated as CASSSGGGPSREQYF.

CDR3 loop: CASSGGSGTGLGYTF. CDR3 coding DNA: TGCGCCAGCAGTGGAGGTTCCGGGACAGGGCTCGGCTACACCTTC. This sequence joins TRBV10-2 and TRBJ1-2, with 9 bases matching TRBD1. Germline values: CDR1 WSHSY, CDR2 SAAADI. The V and J ends lost 4 bases and 8 bases, in that order; junction bases with no gene match: 11. This CDR3 has 15 amino acids.

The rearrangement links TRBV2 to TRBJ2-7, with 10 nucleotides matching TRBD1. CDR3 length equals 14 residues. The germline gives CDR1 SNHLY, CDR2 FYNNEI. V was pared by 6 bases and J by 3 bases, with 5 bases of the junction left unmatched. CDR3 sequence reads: CASRRRDRGYEQYF. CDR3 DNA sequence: TGTGCCAGCAGGCGGCGGGACAGGGGCTACGAGCAGTACTTC.

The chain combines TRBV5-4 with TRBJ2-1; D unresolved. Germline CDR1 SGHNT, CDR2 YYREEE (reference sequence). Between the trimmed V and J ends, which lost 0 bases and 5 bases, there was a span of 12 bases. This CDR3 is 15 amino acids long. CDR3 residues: CASSLGPGAHNEQFF. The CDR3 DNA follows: TGTGCCAGCAGCTTGGGCCCAGGCGCCCACAATGAGCAGTTCTTC.

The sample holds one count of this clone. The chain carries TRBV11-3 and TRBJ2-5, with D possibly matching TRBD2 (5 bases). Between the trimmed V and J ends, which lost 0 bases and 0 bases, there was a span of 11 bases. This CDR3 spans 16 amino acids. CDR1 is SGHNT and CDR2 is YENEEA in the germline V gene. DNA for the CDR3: TGTGCCAGCAGCTTAGAGTTGGAGGAGTACCAAGAGACCCAGTACTTC. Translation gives CASSLELEEYQETQYF.

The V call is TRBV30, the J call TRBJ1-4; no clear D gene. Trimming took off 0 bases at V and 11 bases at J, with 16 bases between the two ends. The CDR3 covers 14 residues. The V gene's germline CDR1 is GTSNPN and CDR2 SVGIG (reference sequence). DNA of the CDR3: TGTGCCTGGAGTGTAGCCAAAGGGCCCCGCAAACTGTTTTTT. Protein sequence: CAWSVAKGPRKLFF.

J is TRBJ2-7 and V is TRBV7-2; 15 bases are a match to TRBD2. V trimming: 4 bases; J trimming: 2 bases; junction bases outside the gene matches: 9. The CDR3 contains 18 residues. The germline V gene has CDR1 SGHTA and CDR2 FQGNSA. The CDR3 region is CASSSRTSGRAVTYEQYF. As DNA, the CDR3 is TGTGCCAGCAGCTCCCGGACTAGCGGGAGGGCTGTAACCTACGAGCAGTACTTC.

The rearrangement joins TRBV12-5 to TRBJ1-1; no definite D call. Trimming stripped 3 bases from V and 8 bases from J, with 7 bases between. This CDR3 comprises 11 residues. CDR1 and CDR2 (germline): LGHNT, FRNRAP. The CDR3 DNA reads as TGTGCTAGTGGTTTAGCCAGGGAAGCTTTCTTT. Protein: CASGLAREAFF.

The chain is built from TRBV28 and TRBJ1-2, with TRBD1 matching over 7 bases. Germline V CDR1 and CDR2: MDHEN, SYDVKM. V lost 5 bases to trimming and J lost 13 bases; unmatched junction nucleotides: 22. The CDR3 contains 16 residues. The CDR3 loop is CASSPRQGRIDNLGTF. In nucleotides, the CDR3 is TGTGCCAGCAGTCCGAGACAGGGTCGTATTGATAATCTGGGCACCTTC.

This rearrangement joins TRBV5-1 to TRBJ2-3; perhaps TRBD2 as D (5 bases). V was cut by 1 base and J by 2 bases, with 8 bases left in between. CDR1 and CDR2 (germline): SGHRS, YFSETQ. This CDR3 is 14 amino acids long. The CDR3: CASSLMTNTDTQYF. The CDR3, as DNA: TGCGCCAGCAGCTTGATGACTAACACAGATACGCAGTATTTT. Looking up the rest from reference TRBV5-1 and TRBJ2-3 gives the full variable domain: KAGVTQTPRYLIKTRGQQVTLSCSPISGHRSVSWYQQTPGQGLQFLFEYFSETQRNKGNFPGRFSGRQFSNSRSEMNVSTLELGDSALYLCASSLMTNTDTQYFGPGTRLTVL.

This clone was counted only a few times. The CDR3 region is CASSGQSGGELFF. In DNA form, the CDR3 reads TGTGCCAGCAGCGGACAGAGCGGCGGGGAGCTGTTTTTT. V gene TRBV6-4 combines with J gene TRBJ2-2; possibly TRBD1 for D (6 bases). The CDR3 spans 13 residues. Trimming stripped 6 bases from V and 7 bases from J, with 12 bases between. In germline, CDR1 is MRHNA, CDR2 SNTAGT.

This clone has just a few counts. The CDR3 DNA reads TGTGCCAGCAGCCAAACCATTGGGGCCGACGCTAACTACAATGAGCAGTTCTTC. This gives the protein CASSQTIGADANYNEQFF. This rearrangement joins TRBV13 to TRBJ2-1, with a tentative D call TRBD1 (5 bases). V gave up 5 bases and J gave up 3 bases, with 23 bases separating them. The CDR3 covers 18 residues. CDR1 and CDR2 from the germline V gene are PRHDT and FYEKMQ (reference sequence).

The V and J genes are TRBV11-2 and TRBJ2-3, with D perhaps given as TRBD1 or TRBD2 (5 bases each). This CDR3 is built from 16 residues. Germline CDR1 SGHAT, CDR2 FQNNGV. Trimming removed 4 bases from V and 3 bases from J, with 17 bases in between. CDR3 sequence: CASSSTGPARTDTQYF. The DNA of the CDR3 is TGTGCCAGCAGCTCGACGGGGCCAGCGAGGACAGATACGCAGTATTTT. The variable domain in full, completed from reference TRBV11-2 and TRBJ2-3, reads EAGVAQSPRYKIIEKRQSVAFWCNPISGHATLYWYQQILGQGPKLLIQFQNNGVVDDSQLPKDRFSAERLKGVDSTLKIQPAKLEDSAVYLCASSSTGPARTDTQYFGPGTRLTVL.

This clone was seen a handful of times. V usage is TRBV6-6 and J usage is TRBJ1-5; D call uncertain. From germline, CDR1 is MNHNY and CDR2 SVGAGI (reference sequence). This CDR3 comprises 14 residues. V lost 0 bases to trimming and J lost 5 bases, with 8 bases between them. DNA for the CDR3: TGTGCCAGCAGTTACTCGAGTCCGGATCAGCCCCAGCATTTT. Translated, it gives CASSYSSPDQPQHF.

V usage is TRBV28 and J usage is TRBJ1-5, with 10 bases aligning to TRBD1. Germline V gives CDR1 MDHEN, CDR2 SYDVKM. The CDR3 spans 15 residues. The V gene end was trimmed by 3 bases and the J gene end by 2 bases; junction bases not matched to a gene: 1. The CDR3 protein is CASSFGTGGNQPQHF. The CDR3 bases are TGTGCCAGCAGTTTCGGGACAGGGGGCAATCAGCCCCAGCATTTT.

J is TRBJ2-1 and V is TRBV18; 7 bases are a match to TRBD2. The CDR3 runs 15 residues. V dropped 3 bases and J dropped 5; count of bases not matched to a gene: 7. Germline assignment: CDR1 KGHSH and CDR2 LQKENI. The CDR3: CASSPMTSRNNEQFF. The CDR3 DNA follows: TGTGCCAGCTCACCCATGACTAGCAGGAACAATGAGCAGTTCTTC.

CDR3 bases: TGCGCCAGCAGCCAAGACGGAGACAGGCTCAACGAGCAGTACTTC. Protein: CASSQDGDRLNEQYF. The chain uses TRBV4-1 and TRBJ2-7; TRBD1 is a possible D gene (6 bases). Germline V gene data show CDR1 as MGHRA and CDR2 as YSYEKL. The CDR3 length is 15 residues. Trimming left V 0 bases short and J 5 bases short, with 14 bases between.

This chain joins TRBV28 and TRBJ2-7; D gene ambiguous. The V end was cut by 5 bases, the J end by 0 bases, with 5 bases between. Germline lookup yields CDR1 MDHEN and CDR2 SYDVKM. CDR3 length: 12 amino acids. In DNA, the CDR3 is TGTGCCAGCAGTCCGAGCTCCTACGAGCAGTACTTC. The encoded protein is CASSPSSYEQYF.

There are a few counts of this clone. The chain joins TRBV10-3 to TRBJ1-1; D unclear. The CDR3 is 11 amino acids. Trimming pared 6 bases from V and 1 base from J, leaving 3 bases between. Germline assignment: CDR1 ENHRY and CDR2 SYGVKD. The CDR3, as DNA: TGTGCCATCAGAAAGAACACTGAAGCTTTCTTT. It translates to CAIRKNTEAFF.

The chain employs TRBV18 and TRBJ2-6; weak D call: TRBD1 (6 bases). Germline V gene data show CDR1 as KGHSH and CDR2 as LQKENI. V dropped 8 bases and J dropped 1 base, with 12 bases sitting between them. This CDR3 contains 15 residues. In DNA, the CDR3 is TGTGCCAGCCGGACAACAGGGTCTGGGGCCAACGTCCTGACTTTC. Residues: CASRTTGSGANVLTF.

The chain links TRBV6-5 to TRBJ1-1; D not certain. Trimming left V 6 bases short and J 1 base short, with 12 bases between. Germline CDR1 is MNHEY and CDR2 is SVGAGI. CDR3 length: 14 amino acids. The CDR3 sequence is CASRPLDKNTEAFF. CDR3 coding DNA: TGTGCCAGCAGGCCCCTCGACAAGAACACTGAAGCTTTCTTT.

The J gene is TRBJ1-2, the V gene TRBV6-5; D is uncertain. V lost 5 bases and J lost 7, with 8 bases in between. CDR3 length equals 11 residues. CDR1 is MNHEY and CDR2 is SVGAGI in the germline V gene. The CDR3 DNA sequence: TGTGCCAGCAGTAGAGGCGGTGGCTACACCTTC. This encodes CASSRGGGYTF.

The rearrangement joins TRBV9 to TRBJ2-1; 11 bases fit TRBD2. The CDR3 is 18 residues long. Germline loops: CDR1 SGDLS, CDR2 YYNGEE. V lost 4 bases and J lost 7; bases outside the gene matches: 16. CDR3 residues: CASSTVTGTSGSGNEQFF. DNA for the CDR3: TGTGCCAGCAGCACAGTTACCGGGACTAGCGGAAGTGGGAATGAGCAGTTCTTC.

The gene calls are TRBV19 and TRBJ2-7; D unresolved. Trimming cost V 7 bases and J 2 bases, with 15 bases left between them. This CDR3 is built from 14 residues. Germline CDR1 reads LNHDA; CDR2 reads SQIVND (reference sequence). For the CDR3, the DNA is TGTGCCAGTACCCTCGACATTACCACCTACGAGCAGTACTTC. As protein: CASTLDITTYEQYF.

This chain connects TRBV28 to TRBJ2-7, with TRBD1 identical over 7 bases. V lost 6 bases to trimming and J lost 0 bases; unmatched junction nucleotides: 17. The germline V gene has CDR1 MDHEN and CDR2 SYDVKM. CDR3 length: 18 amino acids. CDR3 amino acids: CASRITLSRTGRSYEQYF. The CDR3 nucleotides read TGTGCCAGCAGGATCACACTTTCCCGGACAGGACGCTCCTACGAGCAGTACTTC.

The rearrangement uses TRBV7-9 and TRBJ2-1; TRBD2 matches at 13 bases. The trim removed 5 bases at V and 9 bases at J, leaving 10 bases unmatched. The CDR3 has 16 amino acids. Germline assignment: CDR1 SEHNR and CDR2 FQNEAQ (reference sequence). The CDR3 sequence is CASSRLLAGGPSEQFF. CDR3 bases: TGTGCCAGCAGCCGCTTACTAGCGGGAGGGCCCAGTGAGCAGTTCTTC.